The clone carrying this TCR beta chain was recorded a few times. The antigen is undetermined. TCRdb reprocessed the RT-PCR reads via MiXCR and lists one record per CDR3 protein. In the table there are 550,000 to 600,000 distinct CDR3 sequences, 12% of which are singletons. The sample is drawn from a study of response to subunit inactivated influenza vaccine. Study-wide results and caveats: Seasonal influenza vaccination, on each occasion, was suggested by the authors to recruit few new T cells.

The CDR3 contains 13 residues. Trimming took 6 bases from V and 0 from J, leaving 6 bases between them. CDR1 and CDR2 from the germline V gene are LNHNV and YYDKDF (reference sequence). This chain uses TRBV15 with TRBJ1-3; D is undetermined. This receptor was identified in a man in his forties or fifties who received an inactivated influenza vaccine. Sequenced here: PBMCs from blood, sampled on the day of vaccination. The CDR3, as DNA: TGTGCCACCAGGGCGTTCTCTGGAAACACCATATATTTT. This codes for CATRAFSGNTIYF.